This T cell receptor (beta chain) appears in the sequencing data of a study of T cell responses to AZD1222 COVID-19 vaccine (dated by TCRdb to 2020 to 2022). With respect to the entire study: A total of 230 to 250 trial participants underwent TCR sequencing, of whom around 200 received two doses of AZD1222 and some 26 received two doses of the MenACWY control vaccine. Enrollment into the trials was organized by age into subgroups of 18-55, 56-69 and 70-plus years, and those subgroups contained roughly 150, 30 and 60 TCR-sequenced participants, respectively.

The CDR3 holds 13 amino acids from the cysteine to the phenylalanine. Only the CDR3 region is kept as DNA, spanning 39 bases read in frame from base 1. V lost 6 bases and J lost 6 bases; the stretch between them is 14 bases long. The germline V gene encodes CDR1 MNHEY and CDR2 SVGAGI. The CDR3 regions of human TCRbeta chains were analyzed by immunosequencing. The source study handled its data this way. TCRs in the repertoires were matched against a reference library of SARS-CoV-2-specific TCRs that had been generated with the MIRA antigen-specificity platform. Breadth meant the fraction of unique TCRs that were SARS-CoV-2-associated, whereas depth meant the fraction of total T cells that were SARS-CoV-2-associated. Using the MIRA data, every spike-specific TCR was mapped to the spike region that the TCR reacted to and assigned to either a CD4 or a CD8 class. Log10-transformed breadth and depth values were compared by one-way ANOVA with Sidak's multiple comparisons tests. As stored in TCRdb, this immuneACCESS dataset retains in-frame rearrangements with V and J assigned. A fraction of the clones does not appear; measured against another copy, unresolved V genes explain less than half of the discrepancy, and the remainder lacks a known reason. That table furnishes V, J and clone size, whereas the DNA furnished D and trimming. The sample yields 98,000 or so clones; 70% to 85% were counted once. In total, the top ten clones hold 14% of the sample.

Reading the label with the study, this specimen's time point is: about 28 days (+/-7) after the second vaccine dose. Because spike-specific TCR depth and breadth did not differ between the two schedules, AZD1222 recipients who got a second dose at roughly 4 weeks were pooled with those who got a second dose at roughly 12 weeks. The vaccinee samples were drawn from two UK trials, COV001 and COV002, one of which was a single-blind randomized controlled phase 2/3 trial testing AZD1222 (ChAdOx1 nCoV-19) in healthy adults. For TCRbeta chain sequencing, PBMC samples from trial participants were taken at day 0 and at day 28 after the second dose. Points on this clone: The antigen it recognizes is unknown. No base-level quality is on record; no much larger clone is a single base apart. This sample includes further DNA sequences coding for the same CDR3.

What the study reported, not specific to this receptor: After two AZD1222 doses, spike-specific TCR breadth and depth were significantly higher than at day 0 and than in MenACWY recipients. The vaccine-associated CD4 TCRs covered the entire spike protein, and the dominant responses fell in regions 160-218 and 743-854. Because no day 14 peak-response samples were available, repertoires were characterized only after the peak T cell response. In the small 56-69-year group, the increase in depth fell short of significance, most likely because of low power. Most participants were white British and females outnumbered males, and the authors suggested that clonal diversity may have been underestimated. Conclusions about previously exposed vaccinees are limited, since just a handful of AZD1222 recipients were seropositive for SARS-CoV-2 at baseline. Reportedly, close to half of the unique spike-specific TCRs recognized epitopes lying outside the regions that are mutated in the B.1.351 and B.1.1.7 variants.

The chain is made from TRBV6-5 and TRBJ1-2; TRBD1 might be the D gene, on 6 matching bases. The TCR comes from an adult who received the AZD1222 COVID-19 vaccine. The sample here was peripheral blood, taken 28 days after the second AZD1222 dose. The DNA is as follows: TGTGCCAGCAGCCAACAGGGAGGTCATGGCTACACCTTC. Its protein reads: CASSQQGGHGYTF.